The T cell receptor beta chain under discussion was sequenced for a study of blood T cells in healthy people across ages. CDR1 is DFQATT, CDR2 SNEGSKA, per germline (reference sequence). Losses at the gene ends were 6 bases for V and 3 bases for J; bases not matched to a gene: 7. CDR3 size: 13 residues. Combining a sample-barcoded 5' primer with a J-beta primer mix, a second PCR ran for roughly 7 to 11 cycles. MiXCR, applied by TCRdb to the 5' RACE reads, yields one record per CDR3 protein. This table has roughly 800,000 distinct CDR3 sequences, roughly 64% appearing once. Sequenced input: blood. This TCR derives from a man aged 25-45 years in good health. The chain couples TRBV20-1 to TRBJ2-5; 7 bases fit TRBD2. The CDR3, as DNA: TGCAGTGCAACAGGACTAGTTAAAGAGACCCAGTACTTC. Its protein product is CSATGLVKETQYF.